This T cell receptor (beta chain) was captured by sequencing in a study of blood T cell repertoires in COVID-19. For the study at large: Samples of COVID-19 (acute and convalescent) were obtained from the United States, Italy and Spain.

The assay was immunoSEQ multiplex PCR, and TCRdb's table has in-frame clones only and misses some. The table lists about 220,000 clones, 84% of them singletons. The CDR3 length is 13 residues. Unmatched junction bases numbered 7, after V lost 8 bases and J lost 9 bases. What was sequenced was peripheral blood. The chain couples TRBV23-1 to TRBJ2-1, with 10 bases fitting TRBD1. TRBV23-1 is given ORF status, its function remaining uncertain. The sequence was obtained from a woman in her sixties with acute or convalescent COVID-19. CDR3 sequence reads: CASRDRGKGEQFF. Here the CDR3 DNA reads TGCGCCAGCCGGGACAGGGGTAAAGGTGAGCAGTTCTTC.